The entry below gives a single T cell receptor (beta chain) sequence along with its context. The antigen remains unidentified. This record belongs to a study of OX40 agonist ivuxolimab in advanced cancers. Whole-study context: A mean age of around 66 years, range about 20 to 79, was recorded, and 70% to 85% were male. Partial responses were recorded for three patients, including one with hepatocellular carcinoma and two with cutaneous melanoma.

The CDR3 is made up of 14 amino acids. Germline V gene sequence: CDR1 LGHNA, CDR2 YSLEER. V lost 2 bases to trimming and J lost 8 bases, with 13 bases between them. Regarding the study as a whole: Among some nonresponders, normalized T-cell clonal expansion was also low.

The protocol was immunoSEQ multiplex PCR, while the TCRdb copy is restricted to in-frame clones and leaves out a portion. Among some 11,000 clones listed, about 76% were seen once. The specimen comprised CD4+ or CD8+ T cells sorted from blood, sampled in a trial of the OX40 agonist ivuxolimab. The clonotype originates from an adult with an advanced solid tumor such as melanoma, head and neck, liver or kidney cancer. The rearrangement uses TRBV4-3 and TRBJ2-1; possibly TRBD2 for D (6 bases). Here the CDR3 reads CASSQSSGRYEQFF. The CDR3 DNA follows: TGCGCCAGCAGCCAATCCTCGGGGAGGTATGAGCAGTTCTTC.